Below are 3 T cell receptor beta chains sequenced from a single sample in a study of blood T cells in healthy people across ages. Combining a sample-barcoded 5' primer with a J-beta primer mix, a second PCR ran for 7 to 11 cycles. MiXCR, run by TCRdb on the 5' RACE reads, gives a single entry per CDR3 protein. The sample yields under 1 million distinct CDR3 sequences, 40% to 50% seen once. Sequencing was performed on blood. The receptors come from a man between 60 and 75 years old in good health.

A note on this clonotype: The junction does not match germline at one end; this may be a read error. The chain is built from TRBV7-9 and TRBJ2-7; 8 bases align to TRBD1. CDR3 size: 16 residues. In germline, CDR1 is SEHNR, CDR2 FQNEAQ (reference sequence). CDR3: CASSLVGRGPPYERYF. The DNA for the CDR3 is TGTGCCAGCAGCTTAGTGGGCAGGGGGCCACCCTACGAGCGGTACTTC.

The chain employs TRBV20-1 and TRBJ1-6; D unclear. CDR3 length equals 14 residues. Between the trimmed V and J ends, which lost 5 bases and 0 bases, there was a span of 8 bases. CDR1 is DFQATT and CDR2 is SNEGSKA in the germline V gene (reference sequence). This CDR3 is CSARRSSYNSPLHF. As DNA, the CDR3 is TGCAGTGCTCGAAGGAGCTCCTATAATTCACCCCTCCACTTT.

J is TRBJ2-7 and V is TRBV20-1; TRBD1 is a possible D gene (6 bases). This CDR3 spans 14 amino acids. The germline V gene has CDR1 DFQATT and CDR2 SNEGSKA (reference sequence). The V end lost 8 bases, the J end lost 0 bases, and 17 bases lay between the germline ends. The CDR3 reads CSIPGTQSSYEQYF. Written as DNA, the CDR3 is TGCAGTATTCCCGGGACACAGAGCTCCTACGAGCAGTACTTC.